One sample yielded the 23 T cell receptor beta chains listed below, sequenced in a study of blood T cells in healthy people across ages. Primed by a sample-barcoded 5' primer and a J-beta primer mix, a second PCR proceeded for about 6 to 12 cycles. TCRdb itself ran the 5' RACE reads through MiXCR, one entry per CDR3 protein. The table includes about 930,000 distinct CDR3 sequences, 25% to 30% detected once. These data were likewise used in another study, on T cells of mothers and their children.

The sample comprised blood. The origin of the receptors is a woman in her thirties or forties in good health.

The V call is TRBV5-1, the J call TRBJ2-2, with TRBD1 matching over 8 bases. From germline, CDR1 is SGHRS and CDR2 YFSETQ. V shed 3 bases and J 0 bases; nucleotides not matched to a gene: 4. CDR3 length: 16 residues. CDR3 amino acids: CASSWGTGANTGELFF. The CDR3 region has the DNA TGCGCCAGCAGCTGGGGGACAGGCGCGAACACCGGGGAGCTGTTTTTT.

This clonotype was counted ten times or more. V is TRBV4-1 and J is TRBJ2-7, with 8 bases matching TRBD1. Germline CDR1 reads MGHRA; CDR2 reads YSYEKL. This CDR3 spans 14 amino acids. J lost 5 bases, V lost 2 bases, and 5 bases had no gene match. CDR3: CASSQKTGVNEQYF. The DNA of the CDR3 is TGCGCCAGCAGCCAAAAGACAGGGGTTAACGAGCAGTACTTC.

At least ten counts were recorded for this clonotype. The rearrangement joins TRBV14 to TRBJ2-7; D uncertain. Germline CDR1 is SGHDN and CDR2 is FVKESK. There are 11 residues in the CDR3. V was cut by 3 bases and J by 7 bases, with 7 bases left in between. The CDR3 bases are TGTGCCAGCAGCCAGGTAAAGGAGCAGTACTTC. This gives the protein CASSQVKEQYF.

The CDR3 loop is CASSLASDRGRSPLHF. The DNA of the CDR3 is TGCGCCAGCAGCTTGGCCTCCGACAGGGGGCGATCACCCCTCCACTTT. The J gene is TRBJ1-6, the V gene TRBV5-1, with TRBD1 matching over 10 bases. The CDR3 has 16 amino acids. The germline gives CDR1 SGHRS, CDR2 YFSETQ. J lost 10 bases, V lost 0 bases, and 7 bases had no gene match.

In this sample, this clonotype turned up many times. This sequence joins TRBV5-1 and TRBJ2-3, with D unclear. The germline V gene encodes CDR1 SGHRS and CDR2 YFSETQ. The CDR3 has 16 amino acids. With 0 bases removed from V and 1 base from J, the gap between germline ends came to 12 bases. The CDR3 region is CASSLGGSRRTDTQYF. In DNA, the CDR3 is TGCGCCAGCAGCTTGGGAGGTTCTCGACGCACAGATACGCAGTATTTT.

The table lists this clonotype with a few counts. This chain links TRBV28 with TRBJ2-1; tentative D call: TRBD1 (6 bases). CDR3 length: 16 amino acids. The V end lost 3 bases, the J end lost 0 bases, and 12 bases lay between the germline ends. The germline gives CDR1 MDHEN, CDR2 SYDVKM. The CDR3 DNA reads as TGTGCCAGCAGTTTTCAGGGGAGTAGCTCCTACAATGAGCAGTTCTTC. As protein: CASSFQGSSSYNEQFF.

This clonotype appeared many times. The CDR3 region is CASSLGPLGETQYF. In DNA form, the CDR3 reads TGCGCCAGCAGCTTGGGGCCATTGGGAGAGACCCAGTACTTC. The rearrangement links TRBV5-1 to TRBJ2-5; D is undetermined. The germline V and J ends were trimmed by 0 bases and 4 bases, with 10 bases remaining between them. Germline V gene sequence: CDR1 SGHRS, CDR2 YFSETQ. The CDR3 is made up of 14 amino acids.

In this sample, this clonotype turned up many times. The chain has TRBV7-9 and TRBJ2-7, with 8 positions matching TRBD2. Trimming took 4 bases from V and 0 from J; bases not matched to a gene: 5. This CDR3 comprises 15 residues. Per the germline V gene, CDR1 is SEHNR and CDR2 is FQNEAQ (reference sequence). The CDR3 loop reads CASSSAGGGSYEQYF. The CDR3 nucleotides are TGTGCCAGCAGCTCGGCCGGGGGGGGCTCCTACGAGCAGTACTTC.

This clonotype occurred a few times. The J gene is TRBJ1-2, the V gene TRBV3-1; maybe TRBD1 (6 bases). The ends were cut back, 4 bases at V and 0 bases at J, with 9 bases in the middle. This CDR3 has 14 amino acids. Looked up from germline, CDR1 is LGHDT and CDR2 is YNNKEL (reference sequence). The chain's CDR3 is CASSPDSTNYGYTF. The CDR3 nucleotides read TGTGCCAGCAGCCCGGACAGCACTAACTATGGCTACACCTTC.

Concerning this clonotype: One junction end disagrees with the germline gene, perhaps due to a read error. CDR3 sequence (DNA): TGTGCCTGCAGCCGATCTAGCTCCTACAATGAGCAGTTCTTC. It encodes CACSRSSSYNEQFF. The chain has TRBV11-2 and TRBJ2-1; D unresolved. This CDR3 region has 14 residues. Per the germline V gene, CDR1 is SGHAT and CDR2 is FQNNGV.

The J gene is TRBJ2-3, the V gene TRBV27; D tentatively reads TRBD1 or TRBD2 (5 bases each). CDR3 length equals 15 residues. Trimming cost V 3 bases and J 4 bases, with 14 bases left between them. The germline V gene encodes CDR1 MNHEY and CDR2 SMNVEV (reference sequence). CDR3 nucleotides: TGTGCCAGCAGTTTGGGGGAGAGGGTACCAGATACGCAGTATTTT. It translates to CASSLGERVPDTQYF.

This clonotype was counted a few times. The chain employs TRBV9 and TRBJ2-7; TRBD1 or TRBD2 may be the D gene (5 bases each). V lost 4 bases and J lost 8, with 16 bases in between. CDR3 length: 13 amino acids. The germline V gene encodes CDR1 SGDLS and CDR2 YYNGEE. The CDR3: CASSPRSGTQQYF. The CDR3 bases are TGTGCCAGCAGCCCCCGATCCGGGACCCAGCAGTACTTC. Full variable domain (remainder filled in from reference TRBV9 and TRBJ2-7): DSGVTQTPKHLITATGQRVTLRCSPRSGDLSVYWYQQSLDQGLQFLIQYYNGEERAKGNILERFSAQQFPDLHSELNLSSLELGDSALYFCASSPRSGTQQYFGPGTRLTVT.

This clonotype was recorded at least ten times. This chain joins TRBV7-2 and TRBJ2-3; no clear D. From germline, CDR1 is SGHTA and CDR2 FQGNSA. This CDR3 is 15 amino acids long. Trimming pared 5 bases from V and 6 bases from J, leaving 18 bases between. CDR3 coding DNA: TGTGCCAGCAGCCCCCAAGGACCGATTGGGGATACGCAGTATTTT. It yields the protein CASSPQGPIGDTQYF.

There are a few counts of this clonotype. V usage is TRBV7-3 and J usage is TRBJ2-3; 11 bases fit TRBD2. This CDR3 is built from 16 residues. The V and J ends lost 5 bases and 1 base, in that order; junction bases with no gene match: 5. Looked up from germline, CDR1 is SGHTA and CDR2 is FQGTGA. CDR3 sequence (DNA): TGTGCCAGCAGCCCCGATAGCGGGGGGGGCACAGATACGCAGTATTTT. This sequence encodes CASSPDSGGGTDTQYF.

This clonotype has only a few counts. A clone one base away is much larger, so this may be a read error. The chain employs TRBV10-3 and TRBJ2-1; D gene uncertain. This CDR3 has 15 amino acids. Germline V gene lookup returns CDR1 ENHRY and CDR2 SYGVKD. Written as DNA, the CDR3 is TGTGTCATCCCTGGGGTGGTACCTACCTACAATGAGCAGTTCTTC. It specifies CVIPGVVPTYNEQFF.

DNA of the CDR3: TGTGCCAGCACCCCCTTTCAGGGCACCTACGAGCAGTACTTC. This sequence encodes CASTPFQGTYEQYF. The V and J genes are TRBV7-2 and TRBJ2-7, with D perhaps TRBD1 (5 bases). CDR1 and CDR2 from the germline V gene are SGHTA and FQGNSA. V shed 7 bases and J shed 2 bases, with 15 bases lying between them. The CDR3 consists of 14 residues.

There are a few counts of this clonotype. The chain recombines TRBV15 with TRBJ2-5; the D gene could be TRBD1 or TRBD2 (6 bases each). Trimming left V 1 base short and J 4 bases short, with 10 bases between. Germline CDR1 reads LNHNV; CDR2 reads YYDKDF (reference sequence). The CDR3 runs 14 residues. CDR3 loop: CATSRVGGGETQYF. The CDR3 DNA follows: TGTGCCACCAGCAGAGTAGGGGGAGGAGAGACCCAGTACTTC.

This sequence joins TRBV7-2 and TRBJ1-3; 7 bases match TRBD1. V was pared by 5 bases and J by 0 bases, with 13 bases of the junction left unmatched. This CDR3 region has 18 residues. CDR1 and CDR2 from the germline V gene are SGHTA and FQGNSA. CDR3: CASSERQGWGFSGNTIYF. CDR3 DNA: TGTGCCAGCAGCGAACGACAGGGCTGGGGGTTCTCTGGAAACACCATATATTTT.

This clonotype has a handful of counts. The germline gene is not matched at one end of the junction; a read error may be the cause. The chain combines TRBV7-2 with TRBJ2-5; no clear D gene. Germline V gene data show CDR1 as SGHTA and CDR2 as FQGNSA. The CDR3 loop spans 12 amino acids. The CDR3 DNA sequence: TGTGCCAGCAGCTTAATTCAAGGGACCCAGTACTTC. It yields the protein CASSLIQGTQYF.

This clonotype occurred many times. The chain is built from TRBV15 and TRBJ2-7; possibly TRBD1 or TRBD2 for D (6 bases each). This CDR3 region has 14 residues. Germline CDR1 LNHNV, CDR2 YYDKDF (reference sequence). V lost 1 base, J lost 6 bases, and 13 bases lay in between. The CDR3, as DNA: TGTGCCACCAGCAGAGGGGGGGCAGCTGTCGAGCAGTACTTC. It encodes CATSRGGAAVEQYF.

J is TRBJ2-3 and V is TRBV7-9; D is undetermined. Trimming removed 1 base from V and 1 base from J, with 9 bases in between. Germline values: CDR1 SEHNR, CDR2 FQNEAQ (reference sequence). CDR3 size: 15 residues. CDR3 in amino acids: CASSLVLRGTDTQYF. The CDR3 coding sequence is TGTGCCAGCAGCTTAGTTCTTAGAGGCACAGATACGCAGTATTTT. Full variable domain (rest looked up from reference TRBV7-9 and TRBJ2-3): DTGVSQNPRHKITKRGQNVTFRCDPISEHNRLYWYRQTLGQGPEFLTYFQNEAQLEKSRLLSDRFSAERPKGSFSTLEIQRTEQGDSAMYLCASSLVLRGTDTQYFGPGTRLTVL.

The chain couples TRBV7-2 to TRBJ1-1, with 11 positions matching TRBD1. V was pared by 5 bases and J by 4 bases, with 9 bases of the junction left unmatched. The germline CDR1 and CDR2 sequences are SGHTA and FQGNSA. The CDR3 has 16 residues. The CDR3 sequence: CASSLFGQGAVTEAFF. The CDR3 nucleotides are TGTGCCAGCAGCCTCTTCGGACAGGGGGCTGTCACTGAAGCTTTCTTT.

A few counts support this clonotype. V and J are TRBV5-1 and TRBJ2-7, with 9 bases matching TRBD2. The germline V gene encodes CDR1 SGHRS and CDR2 YFSETQ. The CDR3 is 17 amino acids. The V and J ends lost 3 bases and 1 base, in that order; junction bases with no gene match: 11. CDR3 region: CASSSIGRGRVSYEQYF. CDR3 in DNA: TGCGCCAGCAGCTCCATCGGACGCGGGAGGGTGTCCTACGAGCAGTACTTC.